This T cell receptor beta chain was found in a study of identical twins. Overall study findings and caveats: Cord blood beta clonotypes present at high abundance carried fewer insertions; no such pattern appeared in memory repertoires.

Among all donors, each was a healthy Caucasian. It was template switching that added a universal primer site, and there were unique molecular identifiers on the cDNA. TCRdb analysed the 5' RACE reads with MiXCR anew, one entry per CDR3 protein. Here the sample spans about 890,000 distinct CDR3 sequences, roughly an eighth being singletons. The germline CDR1 and CDR2 sequences are LGHNT and FRNRAP. V shed 5 bases and J shed 6 bases, with 8 bases lying between them. The CDR3 has 11 residues. This clonotype was found a few times. The antigen is undetermined. This same sample was also taken into another study, of yellow fever vaccine responses in identical twins. That paper states: Each twin's T cell response to the vaccine was reported to look partly convergent and partly personalized.

The receptor's source is a woman younger than 30 in good health. Sequenced input: PBMCs. The chain links TRBV12-5 to TRBJ2-7; D call uncertain. CDR3 in amino acids: CASGPLGEQYF. CDR3 DNA: TGTGCTAGTGGTCCCCTGGGCGAGCAGTACTTC.